This T cell receptor beta chain appears in the sequencing data of a study of T cells in Graves' hyperthyroidism and ophthalmopathy. What was amplified from RNA transcripts were TCR beta CDR3 regions. The TCR CDR3 was amplified in a first-round RT-PCR using the HTBI primer set. From the multiplex PCR reads, TCRdb called clonotypes with MiXCR, one entry per CDR3 protein. The sample shows approximately 690,000 distinct CDR3 sequences, 20% to 25% of them seen only once. The CDR3 has 16 amino acids. V was pared by 6 bases and J by 7 bases, with 19 bases between. The germline V gene has CDR1 MNHNS and CDR2 SASEGT. Clinical symptoms, serum thyroxine and TRAb, thyroid ultrasound and orbital computed tomography together formed the diagnostic basis.

Material: blood. The TCR originated in a young man with Graves' ophthalmopathy. The V gene is TRBV6-1, the J gene TRBJ1-6; D possibly corresponds to TRBD1 (5 bases). The CDR3 sequence: CASSLEGTVGNSPLHF. CDR3 DNA: TGTGCCAGCAGCCTCGAGGGGACCGTCGGGAATTCACCCCTCCACTTT.